Below are 9 T cell receptor beta chains sequenced from a single sample in a study of prognosis after radiotherapy for stage I lung cancer. From genomic DNA, two-round multiplex PCR was used to amplify TCR beta CDR3. First-round PCR amplification was performed with primers specific to each TRBV and TRBJ gene. TCRdb reprocessed the multiplex PCR reads via MiXCR and lists one record per CDR3 protein. The top ten hold 25% to 30% of the sample, which has about 35,000 distinct CDR3 sequences, 25% to 40% seen once. Specimen: PBMCs, collected before or after stereotactic body radiation therapy (not recorded which). These receptors were collected from a donor aged 50 or older with non-small cell lung cancer.

This clonotype is classed as medium-sized. The chain recombines TRBV20-1 with TRBJ1-2; weak D call: TRBD1 (6 bases). CDR1 DFQATT and CDR2 SNEGSKA come from the germline V gene (reference sequence). This CDR3 has 14 amino acids. With 0 bases removed from V and 8 bases from J, the gap between germline ends came to 16 bases. The CDR3 loop is CSARDRGGSLGYTF. CDR3 nucleotide sequence: TGCAGTGCTAGAGATAGGGGGGGCAGTTTAGGCTACACCTTC.

A note on this clonotype: A far more abundant clone sits one base away, making this likely a read error. The chain carries TRBV7-9 and TRBJ1-1; D is unclear. The CDR3 spans 15 residues. Germline assignment: CDR1 SEHNR and CDR2 FQNEAQ (reference sequence). Trimming took off 4 bases at V and 4 bases at J, with 16 bases between the two ends. In nucleotides, the CDR3 is TGTGCCAGCAGCTGGAAACATGGGCTCCTCACTGAAGCTTTCTTT. Translating gives CASSWKHGLLTEAFF.

Ten or more counts support this clonotype. The V call is TRBV6-1, the J call TRBJ2-1; D possibly corresponds to TRBD2 (6 bases). Germline CDR1 and CDR2: MNHNS and SASEGT. CDR3 length equals 15 residues. V lost 6 bases to trimming and J lost 7 bases, with 19 bases between them. CDR3 nucleotides: TGTGCCAGCAGAAGACTTAGCGGCACTGGGAATGAGCAGTTCTTC. Its protein product is CASRRLSGTGNEQFF.

This clonotype was counted ten times or more. The chain couples TRBV7-3 to TRBJ2-5; D perhaps matches TRBD2 (6 bases). The CDR3 extends over 14 amino acids. Germline V gene data show CDR1 as SGHTA and CDR2 as FQGTGA. V was pared by 2 bases and J by 4 bases, with 11 bases between. The CDR3 sequence: CASSLGGRTETQYF. In DNA form, the CDR3 reads TGTGCCAGCAGCTTAGGGGGGAGAACAGAGACCCAGTACTTC. Based on the CDR3 plus reference TRBV7-3 and TRBJ2-5, the full variable domain is GAGVSQTPSNKVTEKGKYVELRCDPISGHTALYWYRQSLGQGPEFLIYFQGTGAADDSGLPNDRFFAVRPEGSVSTLKIQRTERGDSAVYLCASSLGGRTETQYFGPGTRLLVL.

This clonotype was observed many times. The chain is built from TRBV12-3 or TRBV12-4 and TRBJ1-2, with D possibly being TRBD1 (6 bases). Trimming took off 7 bases at V and 3 bases at J, with 18 bases between the two ends. The CDR3 covers 15 residues. This chain's CDR3 is CASTLRISGDYGYTF. The CDR3 region has the DNA TGTGCCAGCACCCTACGGATTTCAGGGGACTATGGCTACACCTTC.

This clonotype was seen at least ten times. The rearrangement uses TRBV2 and TRBJ1-5; 7 nucleotides match TRBD1. The CDR3 covers 13 residues. V shed 3 bases, J shed 8 bases, and the junction held 4 bases outside the gene matches. From germline, CDR1 is SNHLY and CDR2 FYNNEI. For the CDR3, the DNA is TGTGCCAGCAGTGACGACAGGGTGGAGCCCCAGCATTTT. Protein product: CASSDDRVEPQHF.

The rearrangement links TRBV6-5 to TRBJ1-2; D uncertain. CDR1 MNHEY and CDR2 SVGAGI come from the germline V gene. The CDR3 is 16 residues long. V was pared by 2 bases and J by 4 bases, with 17 bases between. CDR3 DNA sequence: TGTGCCAGCAGTTACCGGTGCGCTAGTGGTGGCTATGGCTACACCTTC. Protein sequence: CASSYRCASGGYGYTF.

This clonotype was seen ten or more times. The J gene is TRBJ2-3, the V gene TRBV6-1; D perhaps matches TRBD2 (6 bases). Germline lookup yields CDR1 MNHNS and CDR2 SASEGT. The V end was cut by 5 bases, the J end by 3 bases, with 9 bases between. This CDR3 region has 13 residues. The CDR3, as DNA: TGTGCCAGCAGTTCCGGGACTACAGATACGCAGTATTTT. Its protein is CASSSGTTDTQYF.

This clonotype has ten or more counts. The CDR3 spells CATSRDRLNTEAFF. CDR3 bases: TGTGCCACCAGCAGAGATCGGCTGAACACTGAAGCTTTCTTT. This chain uses TRBV15 with TRBJ1-1; D is uncertain. The germline V gene encodes CDR1 LNHNV and CDR2 YYDKDF (reference sequence). V was trimmed by 0 bases and J by 0 bases, leaving 5 bases between them. CDR3 size: 14 residues.